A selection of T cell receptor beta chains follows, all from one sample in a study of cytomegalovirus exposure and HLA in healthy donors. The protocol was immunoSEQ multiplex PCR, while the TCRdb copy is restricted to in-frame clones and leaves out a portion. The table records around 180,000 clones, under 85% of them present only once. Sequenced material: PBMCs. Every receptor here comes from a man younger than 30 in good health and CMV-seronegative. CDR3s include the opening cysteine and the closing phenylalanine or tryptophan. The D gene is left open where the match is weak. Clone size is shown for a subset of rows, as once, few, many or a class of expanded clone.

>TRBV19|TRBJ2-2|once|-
CASSILGADTGELFF
TGTGCCAGTAGTATTTTAGGGGCAGACACCGGGGAGCTGTTTTTT
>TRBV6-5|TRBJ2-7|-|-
CASSPWQNSYEQYF
TGTGCCAGCAGCCCCTGGCAGAACTCCTACGAGCAGTACTTC
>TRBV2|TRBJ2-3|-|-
CASSEALGGTDTQYF
TGTGCCAGCAGTGAAGCGCTTGGGGGGACAGATACGCAGTATTTT
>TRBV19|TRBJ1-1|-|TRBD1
CASSPRTGINTEAFF
TGTGCCAGTAGTCCAAGGACAGGAATTAACACTGAAGCTTTCTTT
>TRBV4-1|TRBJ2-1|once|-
CASSQESSNNEQFF
TGCGCCAGCAGCCAAGAGTCCAGTAACAATGAGCAGTTCTTC
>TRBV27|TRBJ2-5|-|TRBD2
CASSPLALRQETQYF
TGTGCCAGCAGCCCACTAGCGCTAAGGCAAGAGACCCAGTACTTC
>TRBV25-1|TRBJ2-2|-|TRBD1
CASSGQGTGELFF
TGTGCCAGCAGCGGACAGGGCACCGGGGAGCTGTTTTTT
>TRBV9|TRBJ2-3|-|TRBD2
CASSVSGDPDTQYF
TGTGCCAGCAGCGTTAGCGGGGATCCGGATACGCAGTATTTT
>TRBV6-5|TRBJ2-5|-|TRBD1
CASSSSGTEETQYF
TGTGCCAGCAGTAGCTCCGGGACAGAAGAGACCCAGTACTTC
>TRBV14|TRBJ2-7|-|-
CASSPPGLIEQYF
TGTGCCAGCAGTCCTCCGGGACTGATCGAGCAGTACTTC
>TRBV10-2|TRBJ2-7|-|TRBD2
CASSDPRPCLSGREQYF
TGCGCCAGCAGTGACCCGCGCCCCTGCTTGAGCGGGAGGGAGCAGTACTTC
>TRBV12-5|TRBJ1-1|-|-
CASALGRTEAFF
TGTGCTAGTGCCCTGGGGCGCACTGAAGCTTTCTTT
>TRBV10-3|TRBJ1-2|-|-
CAISESGLTGANYGYTF
TGTGCCATCAGTGAGTCCGGACTGACTGGGGCTAACTATGGCTACACCTTC